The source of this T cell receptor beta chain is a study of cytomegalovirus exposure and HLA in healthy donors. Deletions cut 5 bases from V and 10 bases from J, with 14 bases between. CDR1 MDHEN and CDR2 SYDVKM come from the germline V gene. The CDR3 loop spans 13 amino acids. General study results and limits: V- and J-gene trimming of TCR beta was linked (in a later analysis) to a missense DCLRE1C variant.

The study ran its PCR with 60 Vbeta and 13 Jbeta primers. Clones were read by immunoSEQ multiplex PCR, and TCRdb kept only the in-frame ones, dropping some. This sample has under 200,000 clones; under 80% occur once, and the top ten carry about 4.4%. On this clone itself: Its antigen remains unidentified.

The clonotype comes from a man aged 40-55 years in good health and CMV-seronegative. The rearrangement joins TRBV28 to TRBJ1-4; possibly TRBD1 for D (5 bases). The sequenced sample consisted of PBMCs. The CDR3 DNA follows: TGTGCCAGCAGTCCCGGGGGGATGGGAAAACTGTTTTTT. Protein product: CASSPGGMGKLFF.